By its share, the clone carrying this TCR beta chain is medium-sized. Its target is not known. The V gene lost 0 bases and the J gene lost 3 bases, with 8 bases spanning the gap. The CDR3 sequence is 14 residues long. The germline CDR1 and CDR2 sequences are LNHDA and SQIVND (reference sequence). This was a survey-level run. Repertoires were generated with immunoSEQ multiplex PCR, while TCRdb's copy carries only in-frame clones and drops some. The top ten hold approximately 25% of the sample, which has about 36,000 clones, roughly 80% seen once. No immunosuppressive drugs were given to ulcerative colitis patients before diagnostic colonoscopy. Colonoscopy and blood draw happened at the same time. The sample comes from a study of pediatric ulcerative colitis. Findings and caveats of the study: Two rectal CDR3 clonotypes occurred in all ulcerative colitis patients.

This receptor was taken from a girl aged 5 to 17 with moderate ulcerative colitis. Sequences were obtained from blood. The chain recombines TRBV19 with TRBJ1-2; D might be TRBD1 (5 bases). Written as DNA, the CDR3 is TGTGCCAGTAGTATAGATGGGGCAGACTATGGCTACACCTTC. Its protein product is CASSIDGADYGYTF.